This entry features one TCR beta chain sequence. Its target is unknown. Autoimmune disease history or systemic immunosuppression disqualified patients. Trimming shortened V by 6 bases and J by 7 bases, and 13 bases separated the two germline ends. The CDR3 runs to 12 residues. CDR1 and CDR2 from the germline V gene are SNHLY and FYNNEI. The source of the sample is a study of OX40 agonist ivuxolimab in advanced cancers. The overall study: Three patients showed partial responses: one hepatocellular carcinoma and two cutaneous melanoma cases.

Some clones are missing from TCRdb's copy, which holds only in-frame ones; the method was immunoSEQ multiplex PCR. Of 20,000 to 25,000 clones in the sample, approximately 86% were seen once. General study findings and limits: At doses 0.1 to 3.0 mg/kg, CD4+ and CD8+ clones expanded. Mean expanded clone counts were higher in CD8+ than CD4+ T cells.

The rearrangement uses TRBV2 and TRBJ2-7, with unresolved D. This sequence was found in an adult with an advanced solid tumor such as melanoma, head and neck, liver or kidney cancer. This sample comprised CD4+ or CD8+ T cells sorted from blood, obtained in a trial of the OX40 agonist ivuxolimab. The CDR3 DNA follows: TGTGCCAGCAGGACCCCCGGTGGGGAGCAGTACTTC. The encoded protein is CASRTPGGEQYF.